This TCR beta chain comes out of a study of technical replicates of blood from a handful of donors. TCRdb's copy holds only in-frame clones and misses some; the assay was immunoSEQ multiplex PCR. The sample gives around 79,000 clones, around nine tenths of which show up once; 0.25% is in the top ten. The CDR3 totals 17 residues. The germline gives CDR1 SEHNR, CDR2 FQNEAQ (reference sequence). The ends were cut back, 2 bases at V and 5 bases at J, with 19 bases in the middle. The sequence derives from a human donor in good health. Sequenced input: T cells isolated from PBMCs. V and J are TRBV7-9 and TRBJ1-5; D is perhaps TRBD1 (6 bases). CDR3 residues: CASSLYFLGQSDQPQHF. CDR3 nucleotide sequence: TGTGCCAGCAGCTTATACTTTCTCGGACAGTCCGATCAGCCCCAGCATTTT.